This T cell receptor beta chain came from a study of control samples from healthy donors and cancer patients. This CDR3 is built from 14 residues. The J segment lost 1 base and the V segment lost 9 bases, leaving 4 bases of the junction unmatched. CDR1 is SEHNR, CDR2 FQNEAQ, per germline (reference sequence). Assay: immunoSEQ multiplex PCR; the TCRdb copy retains only in-frame clones and omits some. The sample consists of around 140,000 clones, around 92% of them appearing once. The TCR originated in a man aged 50 or older with head and neck cancer. This rearrangement joins TRBV7-9 to TRBJ2-2, with 8 bases lining up with TRBD2. The specimen was PBMCs. CDR3 nucleotide sequence: TGTGCCAGTTTGAGCGGGGGGAACACCGGGGAGCTGTTTTTT. Translation gives CASLSGGNTGELFF.